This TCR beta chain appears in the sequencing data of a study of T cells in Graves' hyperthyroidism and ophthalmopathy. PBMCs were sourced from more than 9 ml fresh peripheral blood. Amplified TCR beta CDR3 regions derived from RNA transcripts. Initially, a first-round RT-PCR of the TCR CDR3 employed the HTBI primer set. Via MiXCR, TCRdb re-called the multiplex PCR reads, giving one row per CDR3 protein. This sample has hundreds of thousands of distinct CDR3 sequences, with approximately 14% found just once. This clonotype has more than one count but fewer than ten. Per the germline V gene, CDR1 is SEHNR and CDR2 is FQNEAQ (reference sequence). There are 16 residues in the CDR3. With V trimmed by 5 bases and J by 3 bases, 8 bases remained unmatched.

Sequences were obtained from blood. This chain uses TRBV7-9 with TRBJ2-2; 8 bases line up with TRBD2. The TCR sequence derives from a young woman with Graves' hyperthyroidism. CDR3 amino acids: CASSPGLGTDTGELFF. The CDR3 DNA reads TGTGCCAGCAGCCCGGGACTAGGGACTGACACCGGGGAGCTGTTTTTT.